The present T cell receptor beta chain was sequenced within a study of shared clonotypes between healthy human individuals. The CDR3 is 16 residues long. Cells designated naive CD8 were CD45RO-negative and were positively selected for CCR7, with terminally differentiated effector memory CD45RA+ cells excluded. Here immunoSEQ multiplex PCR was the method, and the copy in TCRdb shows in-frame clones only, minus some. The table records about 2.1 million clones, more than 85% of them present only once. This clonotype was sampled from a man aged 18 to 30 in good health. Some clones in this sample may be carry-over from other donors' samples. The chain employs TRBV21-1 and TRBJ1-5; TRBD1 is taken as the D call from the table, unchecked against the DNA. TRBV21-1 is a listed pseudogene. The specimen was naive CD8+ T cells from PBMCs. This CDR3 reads CARRDRVLYSNQPQHF. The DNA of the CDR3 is TGTGCCCGCCGGGACAGGGTATTGTATAGCAATCAGCCCCAGCATTTT.